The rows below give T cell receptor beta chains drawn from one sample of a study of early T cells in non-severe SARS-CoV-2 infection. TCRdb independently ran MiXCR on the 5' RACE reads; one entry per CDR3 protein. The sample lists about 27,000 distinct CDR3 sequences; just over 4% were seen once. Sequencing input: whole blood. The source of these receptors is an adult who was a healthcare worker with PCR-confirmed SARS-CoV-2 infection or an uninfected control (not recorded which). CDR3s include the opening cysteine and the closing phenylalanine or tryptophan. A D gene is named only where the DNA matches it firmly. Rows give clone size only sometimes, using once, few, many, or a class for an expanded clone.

CDR3: CASSLFARRVTYEQYF
DNA: TGTGCCAGCAGCTTGTTTGCGCGGCGGGTGACCTACGAGCAGTACTTC
D: -
J: TRBJ2-7
size: many
V: TRBV5-6
length: 16

CDR3: CASSPGTDRGLSYEQYF
DNA: TGTGCCAGCAGCCCCGGGACTGACAGGGGGCTATCCTACGAGCAGTACTTC
D: TRBD1
J: TRBJ2-7
size: many
V: TRBV12-3/TRBV12-4
length: 17

CDR3: CASSLTGGPYGYTF
DNA: TGTGCCAGCAGCCTTACAGGGGGCCCCTATGGCTACACCTTC
D: TRBD1
J: TRBJ1-2
size: many
V: TRBV5-4
length: 14

CDR3: CSVEISGPRLEFF
DNA: TGCAGCGTTGAGATTAGCGGCCCCCGATTGGAGTTCTTC
D: -
J: TRBJ2-1
size: -
V: TRBV29-1
length: 13

CDR3: CASSPGTAGSYEQYF
DNA: TGTGCCAGCAGCCCGGGGACAGCCGGCTCCTACGAGCAGTACTTC
D: TRBD1
J: TRBJ2-7
size: many
V: TRBV5-5
length: 15

CDR3: CASSLSGSITGELFF
DNA: TGTGCCAGCAGTCTTAGCGGGAGTATAACCGGGGAGCTGTTTTTT
D: TRBD2
J: TRBJ2-2
size: -
V: TRBV6-5
length: 15

CDR3: CAISPAGGANTGELFF
DNA: TGTGCCATCAGTCCAGCGGGAGGGGCAAACACCGGGGAGCTGTTTTTT
D: TRBD2
J: TRBJ2-2
size: many
V: TRBV10-3
length: 16

CDR3: CASSLAGAGVIDEQFF
DNA: TGTGCCAGCAGCTTAGCCGGGGCGGGTGTTATCGATGAGCAGTTCTTC
D: -
J: TRBJ2-1
size: many
V: TRBV11-1
length: 16

CDR3: CASSADRAGEQFF
DNA: TGTGCCAGCAGTGCCGACAGGGCAGGTGAGCAGTTCTTC
D: TRBD1
J: TRBJ2-1
size: many
V: TRBV6-4
length: 13

CDR3: CASSITGDQPQHF
DNA: TGTGCCAGCAGTATAACAGGGGATCAGCCCCAGCATTTT
D: TRBD1
J: TRBJ1-5
size: many
V: TRBV6-2/TRBV6-3
length: 13

CDR3: CASSLGTQGTNQPQHF
DNA: TGTGCCAGCAGCTTAGGGACGCAGGGTACCAATCAGCCCCAGCATTTT
D: -
J: TRBJ1-5
size: many
V: TRBV7-8
length: 16

CDR3: CASSRGAGTSGANVLTF
DNA: TGTGCCAGCTCGCGGGGGGCAGGGACCTCTGGGGCCAACGTCCTGACTTTC
D: TRBD2
J: TRBJ2-6
size: many
V: TRBV18
length: 17

CDR3: CASSPAGVSGSSGELFF
DNA: TGTGCCAGCAGCCCGGCCGGGGTGAGCGGGAGTTCCGGGGAGCTGTTTTTT
D: TRBD2
J: TRBJ2-2
size: many
V: TRBV7-3
length: 17

CDR3: CASSSGQSMTGGAYTF
DNA: TGTGCCAGCAGCTCCGGACAGAGTATGACTGGTGGAGCCTACACCTTC
D: -
J: TRBJ1-2
size: many
V: TRBV7-9
length: 16

CDR3: CASRYSYEQYF
DNA: TGTGCCAGCAGGTACTCCTACGAGCAGTACTTC
D: -
J: TRBJ2-7
size: many
V: TRBV12-3/TRBV12-4
length: 11

CDR3: CASSSDRAGANVLTF
DNA: TGTGCCAGCAGCTCGGACAGGGCTGGGGCCAACGTCCTGACTTTC
D: TRBD1
J: TRBJ2-6
size: -
V: TRBV7-9
length: 15

CDR3: CASSRGTRQASGANVLTF
DNA: TGTGCCAGCAGCAGGGGGACCCGACAGGCGTCCGGGGCCAACGTCCTGACTTTC
D: -
J: TRBJ2-6
size: -
V: TRBV11-2
length: 18

CDR3: CASSHPAGTGVNYGYTF
DNA: TGTGCCAGCAGCCATCCGGCAGGGACAGGGGTAAACTATGGCTACACCTTC
D: TRBD1
J: TRBJ1-2
size: -
V: TRBV4-2
length: 17

CDR3: CASSIRDRGPDTQYF
DNA: TGTGCCAGTAGTATACGGGACAGGGGACCAGATACGCAGTATTTT
D: TRBD1
J: TRBJ2-3
size: many
V: TRBV19
length: 15

CDR3: CASRTGGTGELFF
DNA: TGTGCCAGCAGGACAGGGGGCACCGGGGAGCTGTTTTTT
D: TRBD1
J: TRBJ2-2
size: many
V: TRBV11-3
length: 13

CDR3: CASSLVGQGAHEQYF
DNA: TGTGCCAGCAGCTTAGTCGGACAGGGGGCCCACGAGCAGTACTTC
D: TRBD1
J: TRBJ2-7
size: many
V: TRBV11-2
length: 15

CDR3: CASSAGDTQYF
DNA: TGTGCCAGCAGTGCCGGAGATACGCAGTATTTT
D: -
J: TRBJ2-3
size: many
V: TRBV12-3/TRBV12-4
length: 11

CDR3: CASGLVLGENEQFF
DNA: TGTGCTAGTGGTTTGGTACTCGGGGAGAACGAGCAGTTCTTC
D: -
J: TRBJ2-1
size: many
V: TRBV12-5
length: 14

CDR3: CASSLRYPYNEQFF
DNA: TGTGCCAGCAGCCTACGGTACCCTTACAATGAGCAGTTCTTC
D: -
J: TRBJ2-1
size: many
V: TRBV6-2/TRBV6-3
length: 14

CDR3: CASSLVMVAGANVLTF
DNA: TGTGCCAGCAGCTTAGTAATGGTTGCTGGGGCCAACGTCCTGACTTTC
D: -
J: TRBJ2-6
size: -
V: TRBV7-2
length: 16